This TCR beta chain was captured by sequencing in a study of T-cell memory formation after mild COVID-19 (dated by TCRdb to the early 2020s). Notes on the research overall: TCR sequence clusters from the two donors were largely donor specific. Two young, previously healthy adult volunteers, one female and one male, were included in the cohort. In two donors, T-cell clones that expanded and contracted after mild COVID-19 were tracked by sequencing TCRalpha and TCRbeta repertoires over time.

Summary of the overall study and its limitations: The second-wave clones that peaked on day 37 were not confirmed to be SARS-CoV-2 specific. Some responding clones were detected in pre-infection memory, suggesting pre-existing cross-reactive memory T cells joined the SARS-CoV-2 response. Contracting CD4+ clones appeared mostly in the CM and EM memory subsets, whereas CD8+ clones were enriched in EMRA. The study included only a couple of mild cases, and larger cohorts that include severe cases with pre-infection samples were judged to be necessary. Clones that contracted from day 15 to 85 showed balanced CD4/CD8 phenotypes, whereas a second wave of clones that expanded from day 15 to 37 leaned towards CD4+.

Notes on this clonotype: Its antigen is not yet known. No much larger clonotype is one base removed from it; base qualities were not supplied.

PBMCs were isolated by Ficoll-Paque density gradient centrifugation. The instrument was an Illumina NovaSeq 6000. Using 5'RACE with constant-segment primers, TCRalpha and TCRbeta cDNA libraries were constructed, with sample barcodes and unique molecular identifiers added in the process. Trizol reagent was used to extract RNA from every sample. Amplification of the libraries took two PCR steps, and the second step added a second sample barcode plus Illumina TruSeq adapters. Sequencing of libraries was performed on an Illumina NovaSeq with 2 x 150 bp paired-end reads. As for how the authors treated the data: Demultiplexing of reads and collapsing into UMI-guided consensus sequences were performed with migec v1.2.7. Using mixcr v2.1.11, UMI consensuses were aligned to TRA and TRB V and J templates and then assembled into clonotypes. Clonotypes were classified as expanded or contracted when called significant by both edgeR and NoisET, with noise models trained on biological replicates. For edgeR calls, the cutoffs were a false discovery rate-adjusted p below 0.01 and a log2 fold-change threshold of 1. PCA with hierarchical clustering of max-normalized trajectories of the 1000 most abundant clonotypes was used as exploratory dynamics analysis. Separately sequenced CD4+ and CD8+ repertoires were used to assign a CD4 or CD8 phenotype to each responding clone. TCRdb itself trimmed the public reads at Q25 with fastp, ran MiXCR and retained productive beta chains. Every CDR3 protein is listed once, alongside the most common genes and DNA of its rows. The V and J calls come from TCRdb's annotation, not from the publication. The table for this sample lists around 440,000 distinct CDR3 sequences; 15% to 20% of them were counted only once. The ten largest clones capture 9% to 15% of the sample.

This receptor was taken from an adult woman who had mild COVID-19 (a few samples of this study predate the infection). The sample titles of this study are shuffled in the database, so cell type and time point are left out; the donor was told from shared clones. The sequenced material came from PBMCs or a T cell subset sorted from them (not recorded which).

The CDR3 sequence is CASSLKRGRELNYEQYF. Here is the DNA: TGTGCCAGCAGCCTCAAAAGGGGGCGGGAGCTAAACTACGAGCAGTACTTC. The chain is made from TRBV7-8 and TRBJ2-7; the D call is possibly TRBD1 or TRBD2, each sharing 7 bases. V was cut back by 5 bases and J by 3 bases, leaving a gap of 23 bases between them. From the germline V gene, CDR1 is SGHVS and CDR2 is FQNEAQ. Including cysteine and phenylalanine, the CDR3 has 17 amino acids. Only the CDR3 portion is preserved as DNA: 51 bases, with reading frame beginning at the first base.